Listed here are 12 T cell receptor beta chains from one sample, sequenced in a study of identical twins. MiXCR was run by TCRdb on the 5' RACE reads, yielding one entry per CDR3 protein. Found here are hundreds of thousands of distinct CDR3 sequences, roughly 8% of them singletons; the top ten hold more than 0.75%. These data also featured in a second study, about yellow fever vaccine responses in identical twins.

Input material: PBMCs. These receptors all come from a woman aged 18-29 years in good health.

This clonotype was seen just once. The CDR3 sequence is CAWSVRIDEQFF. For the CDR3, the DNA is TGTGCCTGGAGTGTACGGATCGATGAGCAGTTCTTC. The chain recombines TRBV30 with TRBJ2-1; D gene ambiguous. V lost 0 bases and J 8 bases, leaving 8 bases between the germline ends. This CDR3 has 12 amino acids. Germline V lookup: CDR1 GTSNPN, CDR2 SVGIG (reference sequence).

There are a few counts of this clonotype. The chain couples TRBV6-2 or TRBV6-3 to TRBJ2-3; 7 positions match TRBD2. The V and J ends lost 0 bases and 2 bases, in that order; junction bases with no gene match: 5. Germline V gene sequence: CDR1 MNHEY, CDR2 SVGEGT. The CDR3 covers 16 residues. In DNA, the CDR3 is TGTGCCAGCAGTTACTCGAGGCGGGAGCCCACAGATACGCAGTATTTT. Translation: CASSYSRREPTDTQYF.

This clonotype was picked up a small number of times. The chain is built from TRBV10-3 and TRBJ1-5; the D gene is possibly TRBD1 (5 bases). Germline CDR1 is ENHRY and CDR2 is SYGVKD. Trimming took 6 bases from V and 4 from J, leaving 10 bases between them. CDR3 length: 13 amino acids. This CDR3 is CAIRKQDNQPQHF. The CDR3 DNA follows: TGTGCCATCAGGAAACAGGATAATCAGCCCCAGCATTTT.

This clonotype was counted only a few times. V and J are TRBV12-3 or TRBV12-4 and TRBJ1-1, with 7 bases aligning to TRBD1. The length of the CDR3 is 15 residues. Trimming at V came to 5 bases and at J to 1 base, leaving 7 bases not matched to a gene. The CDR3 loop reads CASSARTGANTEAFF. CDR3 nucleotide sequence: TGTGCCAGCAGTGCCCGGACAGGAGCGAACACTGAAGCTTTCTTT.

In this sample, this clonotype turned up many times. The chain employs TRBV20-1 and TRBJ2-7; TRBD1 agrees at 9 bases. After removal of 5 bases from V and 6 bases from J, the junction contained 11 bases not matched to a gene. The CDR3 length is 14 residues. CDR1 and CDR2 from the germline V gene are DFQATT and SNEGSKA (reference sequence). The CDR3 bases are TGCAGTGCTTGGGGACAGGGAGATATGGGCGAGCAGTACTTC. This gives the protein CSAWGQGDMGEQYF.

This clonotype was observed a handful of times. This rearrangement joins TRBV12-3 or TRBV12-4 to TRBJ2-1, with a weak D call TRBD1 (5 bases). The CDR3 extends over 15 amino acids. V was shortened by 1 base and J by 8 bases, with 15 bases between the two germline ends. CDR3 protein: CASSLEGVYTDEQFF. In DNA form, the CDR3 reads TGTGCCAGCAGTTTAGAAGGGGTGTATACGGATGAGCAGTTCTTC.

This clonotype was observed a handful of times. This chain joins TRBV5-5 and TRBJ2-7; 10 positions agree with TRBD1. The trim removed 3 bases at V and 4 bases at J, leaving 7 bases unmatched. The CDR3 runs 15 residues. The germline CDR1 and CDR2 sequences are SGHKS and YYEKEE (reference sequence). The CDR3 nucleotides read TGTGCCAGCAGCTCCCCGGGACAGGGGATGTACGAGCAGTACTTC. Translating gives CASSSPGQGMYEQYF.

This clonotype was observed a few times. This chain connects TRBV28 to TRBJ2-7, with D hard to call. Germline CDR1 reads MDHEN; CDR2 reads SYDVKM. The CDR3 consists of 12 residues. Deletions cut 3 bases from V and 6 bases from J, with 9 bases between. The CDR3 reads CASSFALGEQYF. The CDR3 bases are TGTGCCAGCAGTTTCGCCCTAGGCGAGCAGTACTTC.

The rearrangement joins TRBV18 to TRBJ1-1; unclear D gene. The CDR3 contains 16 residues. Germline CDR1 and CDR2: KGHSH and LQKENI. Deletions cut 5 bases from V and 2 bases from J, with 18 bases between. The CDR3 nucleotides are TGTGCCAGCTCATCCTTCTCGGGATCCTTTAACACTGAAGCTTTCTTT. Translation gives CASSSFSGSFNTEAFF.

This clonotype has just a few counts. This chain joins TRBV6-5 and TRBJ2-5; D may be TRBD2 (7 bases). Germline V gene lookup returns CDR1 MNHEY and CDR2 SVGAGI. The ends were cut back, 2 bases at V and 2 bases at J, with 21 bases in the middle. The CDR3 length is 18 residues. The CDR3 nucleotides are TGTGCCAGCAGTTACCCCCGCCCGGGGGGCGGGGGACAAGAGACCCAGTACTTC. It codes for CASSYPRPGGGGQETQYF.

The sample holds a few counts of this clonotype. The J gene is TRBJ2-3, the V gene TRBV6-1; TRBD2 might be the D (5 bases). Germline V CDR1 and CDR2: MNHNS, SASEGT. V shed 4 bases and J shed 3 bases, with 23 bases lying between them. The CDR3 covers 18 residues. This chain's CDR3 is CASSAGKSVGVGTDTQYF. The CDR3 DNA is TGTGCCAGCAGTGCTGGGAAAAGCGTCGGGGTAGGGACAGATACGCAGTATTTT.

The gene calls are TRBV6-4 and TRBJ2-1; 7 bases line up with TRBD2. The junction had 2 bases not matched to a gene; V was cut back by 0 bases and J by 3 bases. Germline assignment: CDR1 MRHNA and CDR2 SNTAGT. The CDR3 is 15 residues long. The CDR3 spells CASSDSTGGYNEQFF. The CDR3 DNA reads TGTGCCAGCAGTGACTCGACGGGGGGCTACAATGAGCAGTTCTTC.